Sequencing of this T cell receptor (beta chain) was carried out in a study of shared clonotypes between healthy human individuals. Concerning this clone: Its antigen remains unknown.

Each of the donors was a healthy adult who was HIV-negative and had not had a recent acute infection or vaccination. Genomic DNA from unsorted samples was obtained from about 88 million PBMCs (per sample). A deep-level run was used for the assay. Assay: immunoSEQ multiplex PCR; the TCRdb copy retains only in-frame clones and omits some. The sample holds some 500,000 clones; approximately 79% are singletons and the top ten take over 9.5%. Study-level results: Investigators collected only blood, and repertoires in tissues likely differ.

This TCR derives from a woman in her forties in good health. Some clones in this sample may be carry-over from other donors' samples. The sample comprised PBMCs.

The chain's CDR3 is CASSGWGLRSSDTQYF. CDR3 nucleotides: TGCGCCAGCTCAGGGTGGGGCTTACGGTCCTCAGATACGCAGTATTTT. The chain has TRBV5-1 and TRBJ2-3; D is possibly TRBD1 (5 bases). Deletions cut 7 bases from V and 4 bases from J, with 22 bases between. The CDR3 sequence is 16 residues long. Germline V gene sequence: CDR1 SGHRS, CDR2 YFSETQ.